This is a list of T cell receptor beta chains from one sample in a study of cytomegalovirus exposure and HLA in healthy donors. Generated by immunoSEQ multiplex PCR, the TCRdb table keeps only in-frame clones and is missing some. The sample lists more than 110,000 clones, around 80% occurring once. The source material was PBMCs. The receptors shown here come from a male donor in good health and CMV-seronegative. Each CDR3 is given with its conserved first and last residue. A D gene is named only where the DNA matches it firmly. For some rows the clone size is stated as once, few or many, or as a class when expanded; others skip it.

cdr3_nt: TGTGCCAGCTCTTGGAAGGCAGGGTACTATGGCTACACCTTC
cdr3_aa: CASSWKAGYYGYTF
v_call: TRBV27
j_call: TRBJ1-2
d_call: -
clone_size: few

cdr3_nt: TGTGCCAGCAGCTTAGGGATTTCGACAGGCTACTCCTACGAGCAGTACTTC
cdr3_aa: CASSLGISTGYSYEQYF
v_call: TRBV7-2
j_call: TRBJ2-7
d_call: -
clone_size: -

cdr3_nt: TGTGCCAGCAGCTCCGAACAGCGGGGGGGCCAAGAGACCCAGTACTTC
cdr3_aa: CASSSEQRGGQETQYF
v_call: TRBV13
j_call: TRBJ2-5
d_call: TRBD2
clone_size: few

cdr3_nt: TGTGCCAGCAGCTTATCGCATCTCCGTAGCGGGGTGGGCACAGATACGCAGTATTTT
cdr3_aa: CASSLSHLRSGVGTDTQYF
v_call: TRBV7-9
j_call: TRBJ2-3
d_call: TRBD2
clone_size: -

cdr3_nt: TGCGCCAGCAGCTATCTCAATGAGCAGTTCTTC
cdr3_aa: CASSYLNEQFF
v_call: TRBV5-1
j_call: TRBJ2-1
d_call: -
clone_size: -

cdr3_nt: TGCGCCAGCAGCAAGACTAGCGGGGGATCGGTCGGGACCCAGTACTTC
cdr3_aa: CASSKTSGGSVGTQYF
v_call: TRBV4-3
j_call: TRBJ2-5
d_call: TRBD2
clone_size: -

cdr3_nt: TGCGCCAGCAGCCCCCAGGCGACGAACACTGAAGCTTTCTTT
cdr3_aa: CASSPQATNTEAFF
v_call: TRBV5-1
j_call: TRBJ1-1
d_call: -
clone_size: -

cdr3_nt: TGTGCCAGCTGGGGGCTGGATACGCAGTATTTT
cdr3_aa: CASWGLDTQYF
v_call: TRBV2
j_call: TRBJ2-3
d_call: -
clone_size: -

cdr3_nt: TGTGCCAGCAGCTCTTACAGGGAACGGACCTACGAGCAGTACTTC
cdr3_aa: CASSSYRERTYEQYF
v_call: TRBV7-9
j_call: TRBJ2-7
d_call: -
clone_size: -

cdr3_nt: TGTGCCAGCTTCCGATCAGGGTCGAGGACAGATACGCAGTATTTT
cdr3_aa: CASFRSGSRTDTQYF
v_call: TRBV7-9
j_call: TRBJ2-3
d_call: -
clone_size: -